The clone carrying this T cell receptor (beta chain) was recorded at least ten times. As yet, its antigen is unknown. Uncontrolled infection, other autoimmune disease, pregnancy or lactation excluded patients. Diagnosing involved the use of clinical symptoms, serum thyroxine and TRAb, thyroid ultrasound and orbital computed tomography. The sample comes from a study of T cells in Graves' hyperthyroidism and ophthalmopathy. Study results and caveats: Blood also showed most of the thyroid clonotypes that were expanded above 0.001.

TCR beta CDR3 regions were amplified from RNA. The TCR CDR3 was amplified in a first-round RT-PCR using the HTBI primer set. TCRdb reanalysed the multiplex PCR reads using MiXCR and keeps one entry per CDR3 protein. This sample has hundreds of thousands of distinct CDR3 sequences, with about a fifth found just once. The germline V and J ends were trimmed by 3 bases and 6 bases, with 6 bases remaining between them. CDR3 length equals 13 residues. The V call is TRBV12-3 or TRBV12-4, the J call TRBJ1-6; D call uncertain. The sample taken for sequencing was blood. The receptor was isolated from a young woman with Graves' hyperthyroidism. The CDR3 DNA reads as TGTGCCAGCAGTTTCGGATCTAATTCACCCCTCCACTTT. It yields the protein CASSFGSNSPLHF.